These 14 T cell receptor beta chains share one sample of origin, sequenced in a study of blood T cell repertoires in COVID-19. The protocol was immunoSEQ multiplex PCR, while the TCRdb copy is restricted to in-frame clones and leaves out a portion. Here the sample spans under 450,000 clones, approximately 90% being singletons. Sequencing used peripheral blood. These receptors were taken from a woman aged 45-65 years with COVID-19, enrolled during active disease.

As regards this clone: The junction departs from germline at one end; a sequencing error may be responsible. The chain links TRBV24-1 to TRBJ1-1; 7 nucleotides match TRBD1. Germline V gives CDR1 KGHDR, CDR2 SFDVKD. The CDR3 has 15 amino acids. CDR3 nucleotides: TGTGCCACCTGTGAGGGGGCAACGCAAAACACTGAAGCTTTCTTT. Translating gives CATCEGATQNTEAFF.

The chain recombines TRBV15 with TRBJ1-1; TRBD1 might be the D (5 bases). V was shortened by 3 bases and J by 11 bases, with 19 bases between the two germline ends. CDR1 and CDR2 from the germline V gene are LNHNV and YYDKDF (reference sequence). The CDR3 is 14 amino acids. CDR3: CATSSRGGVMSAFF. The CDR3 DNA reads TGTGCCACCAGCAGTCGCGGGGGGGTGATGAGTGCTTTCTTT.

The chain joins TRBV5-1 to TRBJ1-2; 7 positions agree with TRBD1. Losses at the gene ends were 4 bases for V and 4 bases for J; bases not matched to a gene: 4. This CDR3 is built from 13 residues. Germline values: CDR1 SGHRS, CDR2 YFSETQ. This chain's CDR3 is CASSTGTVYGYTF. The CDR3 DNA reads as TGCGCCAGCAGCACCGGGACAGTCTATGGCTACACCTTC.

V gene TRBV6-5 combines with J gene TRBJ1-1; no reliable D call. With 7 bases removed from V and 1 base from J, the gap between germline ends came to 4 bases. Germline V lookup: CDR1 MNHEY, CDR2 SVGAGI. The CDR3 consists of 11 residues. The CDR3 here is CASTSNTEAFF. The CDR3 DNA reads TGTGCCAGCACGTCGAACACTGAAGCTTTCTTT.

This rearrangement joins TRBV7-9 to TRBJ2-2; TRBD1 is a possible D gene (6 bases). This CDR3 spans 17 amino acids. The germline V gene has CDR1 SEHNR and CDR2 FQNEAQ (reference sequence). V was clipped by 1 base and J by 0 bases, with 12 bases between them. CDR3 region: CASSLDPDSANTGELFF. The CDR3 DNA reads TGTGCCAGCAGCTTAGATCCGGACAGCGCGAACACCGGGGAGCTGTTTTTT. Full variable domain (rest looked up from reference TRBV7-9 and TRBJ2-2): DTGVSQNPRHKITKRGQNVTFRCDPISEHNRLYWYRQTLGQGPEFLTYFQNEAQLEKSRLLSDRFSAERPKGSFSTLEIQRTEQGDSAMYLCASSLDPDSANTGELFFGEGSRLTVL.

This rearrangement joins TRBV27 to TRBJ2-3; 10 bases line up with TRBD2. J was trimmed by 6 bases and V by 1 base; bases with no gene match: 16. CDR3 length: 19 amino acids. In germline, CDR1 is MNHEY, CDR2 SMNVEV (reference sequence). The CDR3 nucleotides are TGTGCCAGCAGTTTATATCTAGCGGGGGCTCCCACAGGGGGGGATACGCAGTATTTT. Amino acids: CASSLYLAGAPTGGDTQYF.

The chain links TRBV9 to TRBJ1-1, with D maybe TRBD1 (5 bases). Germline loops: CDR1 SGDLS, CDR2 YYNGEE. The V end was cut by 5 bases, the J end by 3 bases, with 11 bases between. The CDR3 contains 13 residues. The CDR3 protein is CASRSTGDTEAFF. The CDR3 DNA follows: TGTGCCAGCAGATCCACGGGGGACACTGAAGCTTTCTTT.

This chain joins TRBV21-1 and TRBJ2-7; the tabulated D call, TRBD1, remains unverified against the DNA. TRBV21-1 corresponds to a pseudogene. This CDR3 has 12 residues. The CDR3 sequence: CASSKVRNEQYF. CDR3 nucleotides: TGTGCCAGCAGCAAAGTCAGGAACGAGCAGTACTTC.

Notes on this clone: Other DNA sequences in this sample translate to the same CDR3. V gene TRBV10-1 combines with J gene TRBJ1-1; TRBD1 agrees at 9 bases. The CDR3 consists of 15 residues. Germline CDR1 and CDR2: WNHNN and SYGVQD (reference sequence). V dropped 0 bases and J dropped 5; count of bases not matched to a gene: 4. The CDR3 DNA follows: TGCGCCAGCAGTGAGTCCGGGACAGGGTGGACTGAAGCTTTCTTT. It yields the protein CASSESGTGWTEAFF.

CDR3 DNA sequence: TGCGCCAGCAGTGTTAGCTCCTACGAGCAGTACTTC. Translation gives CASSVSSYEQYF. The chain employs TRBV10-1 and TRBJ2-7; D not resolved. This CDR3 has 12 residues. The V gene lost 4 bases and the J gene lost 0 bases, with 4 bases spanning the gap. Germline CDR1 is WNHNN and CDR2 is SYGVQD (reference sequence).

The J gene is TRBJ2-2, the V gene TRBV11-2; maybe TRBD1 (6 bases). The ends were cut back, 4 bases at V and 7 bases at J, with 13 bases in the middle. CDR3 length equals 14 residues. CDR1 is SGHAT, CDR2 FQNNGV, per germline. In DNA form, the CDR3 reads TGTGCCAGCAGCTGGACCTTAGGGGGCGGGGAGCTGTTTTTT. It yields the protein CASSWTLGGGELFF.

The V and J genes are TRBV24-1 and TRBJ1-2, with 8 bases matching TRBD1. The J segment lost 4 bases and the V segment lost 5 bases, leaving 2 bases of the junction unmatched. CDR1 KGHDR and CDR2 SFDVKD come from the germline V gene. There are 13 residues in the CDR3. The CDR3 sequence: CATSAGTGYGYTF. The CDR3 bases are TGTGCCACCAGTGCCGGGACAGGCTATGGCTACACCTTC.

A few counts support this clone. The CDR3 DNA reads TGCGCCAGCAGCTCAACCGGACAGGGGGTGACCGGGGAGCTGTTTTTT. This encodes CASSSTGQGVTGELFF. V is TRBV5-1 and J is TRBJ2-2; TRBD1 agrees at 10 bases. This CDR3 comprises 16 residues. Germline CDR1 reads SGHRS; CDR2 reads YFSETQ. The trim removed 3 bases at V and 5 bases at J, leaving 7 bases unmatched.

The genes are TRBV9 and TRBJ2-1; 12 nucleotides agree with TRBD2. CDR1 and CDR2 (germline): SGDLS, YYNGEE. V lost 4 bases, J lost 6 bases, and 8 bases stayed unmatched. This CDR3 contains 16 residues. The DNA of the CDR3 is TGTGCCAGCAGCCCAACCGGACTAGCGGGGCCCAATGAGCAGTTCTTC. It translates to CASSPTGLAGPNEQFF.